The T cell receptor (beta chain) described here comes from a study of tumor-infiltrating lymphocytes in localized non-small cell lung cancer. Study-wide background: Several tumor histologies, both smoking statuses, and some post-neoadjuvant chemotherapy samples were included.

TCRdb's copy holds only in-frame clones and misses some; the assay was immunoSEQ multiplex PCR. This table holds about 14,000 clones, approximately 70% found once. Germline-derived CDR1 and CDR2 are LGHNA and YSLEER. The V end lost 0 bases, the J end lost 4 bases, and 10 bases lay between the germline ends. The CDR3 runs to 14 residues. General study results and limits: Compared with uninvolved lung, tumors showed higher T cell infiltration by TCRbeta sequencing. Technical variation could not be separated from intratumor heterogeneity here. Available tissue quantity limited TCR sequencing to a patient subset.

With regard to this clone: Its antigen remains unidentified.

This TCR was recovered from a human donor with non-small cell lung cancer. The chain combines TRBV4-3 with TRBJ2-7, with TRBD1 as a possible D gene (6 bases). Sequencing was performed on lung tumor tissue. The DNA for the CDR3 is TGCGCCAGCAGCCAAGATCAGGGGTGGTACGAGCAGTACTTC. Protein sequence: CASSQDQGWYEQYF.